A selection of T cell receptor beta chains follows, all from one sample in a study of T cell changes during pregnancy in multiple sclerosis. Profiling relied on immunoSEQ multiplex PCR, and the TCRdb table lists in-frame clones only, not all of them. The sample lists roughly 60,000 clones, 80% to 95% occurring once. The input for sequencing was peripheral blood, taken in the second trimester of pregnancy. The receptors derive from a female donor with multiple sclerosis, enrolled in a pregnancy study. The CDR3 runs from the conserved cysteine through the conserved F or W. Each record gives: D gene, clone size, J gene, V gene, CDR3 DNA, CDR3 protein. The D gene is left open where the match is weak. Clone size, where shown, is once, few, many, or a class for clones that have expanded.

. . TRBJ1-1 TRBV10-3 TGTGCCATCAGTGATGTAGGAAACAGAGAAGCTTTCTTT CAISDVGNREAFF
. . TRBJ2-3 TRBV18 TGTGCCAGCTCACCTCCAGGCACAGATACGCAGTATTTT CASSPPGTDTQYF
. . TRBJ1-2 TRBV27 TGTGCCAGCAGTTTAAGGGGAAGGGGTAACTATGGCTACACCTTC CASSLRGRGNYGYTF
. . TRBJ1-1 TRBV5-7 TGTGCCAGCAGCTTGGGGGGACATGCTTTCTTT CASSLGGHAFF
. . TRBJ2-7 TRBV5-4 TGTGCCAGCAGCTTGGAATCCTCTAGCTACGAGCAGTACTTC CASSLESSSYEQYF
. . TRBJ1-1 TRBV21-1 TGTGCCAGCCCACGCAAACCTGAAAGCGATATGAACACTGAAGCTTTCTTT CASPRKPESDMNTEAFF
. once TRBJ1-2 TRBV19 TGTGCCAGTAGCGTCGGTATCTATGGCTACACCTTC CASSVGIYGYTF
TRBD1 . TRBJ1-2 TRBV25-1 TGTGCCAGTCAGGGGGATGGCTACACCTTC CASQGDGYTF
. . TRBJ1-1 TRBV21-1 TGTGCCAGCCCCAAACAAGGGGATATGGGTTCACCCAACACTGAAGCTTTCTTT CASPKQGDMGSPNTEAFF
. . TRBJ1-2 TRBV27 TGTGCCAGCAGTTTAGGAGGGCTTCATGGCTACACCTTC CASSLGGLHGYTF
. . TRBJ2-2 TRBV5-1 TGCGCCAGCAGCATCTCCGAGGACAGTTTCTCCGGGGAGCTGTTTTTT CASSISEDSFSGELFF